These T cell receptor beta chains were read from a single sample in a study of CD8+ T cells in alopecia areata. Only in-frame clones appear in the TCRdb table, and some are missing; sequencing was by immunoSEQ multiplex PCR. Of around 140,000 clones in the sample, 54% are singletons; the top ten hold 15% to 20%. The sequencing here drew on CD8+ T cells sorted from blood, taken at week 4, from a patient treated with tofacitinib. The receptor source for this set is a human donor with alopecia areata. Both conserved end residues are part of each CDR3. D genes are given only for firm matches. Expanded clones get a size class; other rows say once, few or many, or leave the size out.

j_call v_call clone_size d_call cdr3_aa cdr3_nt
TRBJ2-7 TRBV7-9 . . CASSLGGMGSYEQYF TGTGCCAGCAGCTTAGGAGGTATGGGCTCCTACGAGCAGTACTTC
TRBJ2-7 TRBV29-1 . . CSVVEGGGLTYEQYF TGCAGCGTTGTAGAAGGAGGGGGCCTTACTTACGAGCAGTACTTC
TRBJ2-6 TRBV2 . . CASMGEGAGANVLTF TGTGCCAGCATGGGAGAGGGGGCTGGGGCCAACGTCCTGACTTTC
TRBJ2-3 TRBV4-1 . TRBD2 CASSPWTSGGADTQYF TGCGCCAGCAGCCCTTGGACTAGCGGGGGTGCAGATACGCAGTATTTT
TRBJ2-1 TRBV11-2 few . CASSVWRDNEQFF TGTGCCAGCAGCGTCTGGCGGGACAATGAGCAGTTCTTC
TRBJ2-7 TRBV4-1 . TRBD1 CASSQDRDRVLF TGCGCCAGCAGCCAAGACCGGGACAGGGTCCTCTTC
TRBJ2-1 TRBV18 . . CASSPVLELPYNEQFF TGTGCCAGCTCACCCGTTCTGGAGCTACCCTACAATGAGCAGTTCTTC
TRBJ2-2 TRBV4-1 . . CASSLTAYTGELFF TGCGCCAGCAGCCTGACAGCTTACACCGGGGAGCTGTTTTTT
TRBJ2-1 TRBV5-1 . . CASRNVRRLSYNEQFF TGCGCCAGCAGGAACGTGCGACGTTTATCCTACAATGAGCAGTTCTTC
TRBJ2-3 TRBV5-1 . TRBD2 CASSPYPGLAGSTDTQYF TGCGCCAGCAGCCCTTACCCGGGACTAGCGGGGAGCACAGATACGCAGTATTTT
TRBJ1-1 TRBV30 . . CAWQGSLVGRIEAFF TGTGCCTGGCAGGGGTCATTGGTCGGCCGTATTGAAGCTTTCTTT
TRBJ2-1 TRBV27 . TRBD2 CASSYHPSGGYNEQFF TGTGCCAGCAGTTACCATCCTAGCGGGGGATACAATGAGCAGTTCTTC
TRBJ2-3 TRBV15 few . CATSSSSRLSTDTQYF TGTGCCACCAGCAGCTCAAGCAGGCTTAGCACAGATACGCAGTATTTT
TRBJ2-1 TRBV15 once . CATSRDRLTNEQFF TGTGCCACCAGCAGAGATCGACTAACGAATGAGCAGTTCTTC
TRBJ2-5 TRBV7-7 . . CASSPRTVGETQYF TGTGCTAGCAGCCCGCGGACTGTGGGAGAGACCCAGTACTTC
TRBJ2-7 TRBV5-6 . . CASSDSYEQYF TGTGCCAGCAGCGACTCCTACGAGCAGTACTTC
TRBJ2-2 TRBV27 . . CASSFFINTGELFF TGTGCCAGCAGTTTTTTTATTAACACCGGGGAGCTGTTTTTT
TRBJ2-7 TRBV27 once TRBD2 CASTSGGREQYF TGTGCCAGCACGTCGGGGGGGCGCGAGCAGTACTTC
TRBJ1-2 TRBV6-1 . . CASSDSGTSRGYTF TGTGCCAGCAGTGATTCCGGGACAAGCCGCGGCTACACCTTC
TRBJ2-7 TRBV7-6 medium-sized . CASSPGPNYEQYF TGTGCCAGCAGCCCGGGGCCCAACTACGAGCAGTACTTC
TRBJ1-5 TRBV5-6 . . CASSLAEGGYNQPQHF TGTGCCAGCAGCTTGGCCGAGGGGGGATACAATCAGCCCCAGCATTTT
TRBJ2-4 TRBV5-1 few TRBD1 CASSTGRRTGENIQYF TGCGCCAGCAGCACTGGTAGAAGGACAGGGGAAAACATTCAGTACTTC
TRBJ2-1 TRBV19 few . CASSIVGDEQFF TGTGCCAGTAGTATAGTTGGGGATGAGCAGTTCTTC
TRBJ1-5 TRBV30 . . CAWSVDRHQPQHF TGTGCCTGGAGTGTCGACAGGCACCAGCCCCAGCATTTT
TRBJ2-7 TRBV5-1 many TRBD2 CASSTSGTYYEQYF TGCGCCAGTTCGACTAGCGGGACCTACTACGAGCAGTACTTC
TRBJ2-7 TRBV5-1 . TRBD1 CASSWGTGTPYEQYF TGCGCCAGCAGCTGGGGGACAGGGACCCCCTACGAGCAGTACTTC
TRBJ2-7 TRBV30 . TRBD1 CAWNGQGYEQYF TGTGCCTGGAACGGACAGGGCTACGAGCAGTACTTC
TRBJ1-1 TRBV30 . . CAWSVQGDTEAFF TGTGCCTGGAGTGTACAAGGGGACACTGAAGCTTTCTTT
TRBJ1-6 TRBV27 . . CASSLLGNSPLHF TGTGCCAGCAGTTTGTTGGGGAATTCACCCCTCCACTTT
TRBJ2-7 TRBV29-1 . . CSVEDSSYEQYF TGCAGCGTTGAGGACAGCTCCTACGAGCAGTACTTC
TRBJ2-7 TRBV18 few . CASSPDTYEQYF TGTGCCAGCTCACCTGATACCTACGAGCAGTACTTC
TRBJ1-1 TRBV13 . . CASSYGLSTEAFF TGTGCCAGCAGCTACGGACTTAGCACTGAAGCTTTCTTT
TRBJ2-2 TRBV29-1 . . CSVESSRNTGELFF TGCAGCGTTGAATCCAGCCGGAACACCGGGGAGCTGTTTTTT
TRBJ1-2 TRBV29-1 . TRBD1 CSVDTGTGGGYTF TGCAGCGTTGATACCGGGACAGGGGGCGGCTACACCTTC
TRBJ1-2 TRBV5-8 few . CASSLLVYGYTF TGTGCCAGCAGCTTGTTGGTGTATGGCTACACCTTC
TRBJ1-4 TRBV27 . . CASRARQNEKLFF TGTGCCAGCAGGGCCAGACAGAATGAAAAACTGTTTTTT
TRBJ2-3 TRBV2 few . CAIHGDSTDTQYF TGTGCCATTCACGGGGATAGCACAGATACGCAGTATTTT
TRBJ2-7 TRBV5-6 . TRBD1 CASSFNTGARYEQYF TGTGCCAGCAGCTTTAATACAGGGGCGCGGTACGAGCAGTACTTC
TRBJ1-6 TRBV5-6 few . CASSSAETLHF TGTGCCAGCAGCTCCGCTGAAACCCTCCACTTT
TRBJ2-5 TRBV4-1 . TRBD2 CASSQGGGLAEIQETQYF TGCGCCAGCAGCCAAGGGGGCGGGCTAGCGGAGATCCAAGAGACCCAGTACTTC
TRBJ2-1 TRBV4-1 few . CASSPRGAHSSYNEQFF TGCGCCAGCAGCCCACGGGGGGCACACAGCTCCTACAATGAGCAGTTCTTC
TRBJ2-7 TRBV4-1 . . CASSHPGTGLREQYF TGCGCCAGCAGCCATCCCGGGACTGGCCTACGCGAGCAGTACTTC
TRBJ1-6 TRBV9 . . CASSVEASSYNSPLHF TGTGCCAGCAGCGTAGAAGCGAGCTCCTATAATTCACCCCTCCACTTT
TRBJ1-4 TRBV6-1 large . CASSEYRQPLDEKLFF TGTGCCAGCAGTGAATATCGGCAACCCTTGGATGAAAAACTGTTTTTT
TRBJ2-5 TRBV10-3 few . CAISKGPAQETQYF TGTGCCATCAGTAAGGGGCCGGCCCAGGAGACCCAGTACTTC
TRBJ2-7 TRBV7-9 . TRBD1 CASSSKPGQGIYEQYF TGTGCCAGCAGCTCGAAGCCGGGACAGGGTATCTACGAGCAGTACTTC